Below are 15 T cell receptor beta chains sequenced from a single sample in a study of Graves' ophthalmopathy and Graves' hyperthyroidism. RNA transcripts provided the template for amplifying TCR beta CDR3 regions. Scientists carried out first-round RT-PCR using HTBI primers and then a second-round multiplex PCR. TCRdb re-analysed the multiplex PCR reads in MiXCR, keeping a single row per CDR3 protein. Among some 350,000 distinct CDR3 sequences listed, about a sixth were seen once. Material: peripheral blood. Receptors were obtained from an adult woman with stable Graves' hyperthyroidism.

This clonotype was observed a handful of times. This chain connects TRBV20-1 to TRBJ1-6, with TRBD1 matching over 10 bases. The CDR3 consists of 14 residues. V was pared by 1 base and J by 7 bases, with 1 base of the junction left unmatched. Germline CDR1 reads DFQATT; CDR2 reads SNEGSKA (reference sequence). This CDR3 reads CSARGQGANSPLHF. The CDR3 nucleotides read TGCAGTGCTAGAGGACAGGGGGCCAATTCACCCCTCCACTTT.

V is TRBV28 and J is TRBJ2-4, with 12 bases identical to TRBD1. This CDR3 has 14 residues. V lost 7 bases and J lost 8; bases outside the gene matches: 6. Germline V CDR1 and CDR2: MDHEN, SYDVKM. CDR3 amino acids: CASTTGQGAYIQYF. CDR3 bases: TGTGCCAGCACCACGGGACAGGGGGCATACATTCAGTACTTC.

Many counts were recorded for this clonotype. The rearrangement joins TRBV28 to TRBJ2-2; the D gene could be TRBD1 or TRBD2 (5 bases each). The CDR3 contains 17 residues. V was trimmed by 3 bases and J by 0 bases, leaving 14 bases between them. Germline values: CDR1 MDHEN, CDR2 SYDVKM. This CDR3 is CASSFQGAPPNTGELFF. In DNA form, the CDR3 reads TGTGCCAGCAGTTTTCAGGGAGCCCCTCCGAACACCGGGGAGCTGTTTTTT.

This clonotype was observed at least ten times. The chain carries TRBV27 and TRBJ1-5; 7 bases match TRBD1. After removal of 1 base from V and 0 bases from J, the junction contained 12 bases not matched to a gene. The germline V gene has CDR1 MNHEY and CDR2 SMNVEV (reference sequence). This CDR3 is built from 19 residues. The CDR3 spells CASSLYTPGTAYSNQPQHF. The CDR3 region has the DNA TGTGCCAGCAGTTTATATACTCCCGGGACAGCCTATAGCAATCAGCCCCAGCATTTT.

This chain uses TRBV6-1 with TRBJ1-6; D not certain. The CDR3 is made up of 13 amino acids. CDR1 is MNHNS and CDR2 is SASEGT in the germline V gene. The V end lost 7 bases, the J end lost 7 bases, and 11 bases lay between the germline ends. Here the CDR3 reads CASNPSGNSPLHF. CDR3 sequence (DNA): TGTGCCAGCAATCCCTCGGGGAATTCACCCCTCCACTTT.

The table lists this clonotype with many counts. This sequence joins TRBV5-1 and TRBJ2-2; D gene ambiguous. The germline V gene has CDR1 SGHRS and CDR2 YFSETQ. CDR3 length equals 14 residues. Trimming stripped 1 base from V and 0 bases from J, with 4 bases between. CDR3 amino acids: CASSLRANTGELFF. CDR3 DNA sequence: TGCGCCAGCAGCTTGCGCGCGAACACCGGGGAGCTGTTTTTT.

This clonotype was observed at least ten times. The rearrangement links TRBV20-1 to TRBJ2-5; possible D gene TRBD2, 5 bases. Germline V lookup: CDR1 DFQATT, CDR2 SNEGSKA (reference sequence). The CDR3 has 16 residues. V was clipped by 4 bases and J by 4 bases, with 22 bases between them. CDR3 sequence (DNA): TGCAGTGCTATGGTCCCGCAGCGGTTGAAGAGAGAGACCCAGTACTTC. As protein: CSAMVPQRLKRETQYF.

This clonotype showed up many times. This chain joins TRBV7-2 and TRBJ1-5, with D hard to call. V was trimmed by 3 bases and J by 5 bases, leaving 11 bases between them. Germline CDR1 SGHTA, CDR2 FQGNSA. CDR3 length: 14 residues. Written as DNA, the CDR3 is TGTGCCAGCAGCTTTATGGGAGGCGATCAGCCCCAGCATTTT. This translates into CASSFMGGDQPQHF.

The V and J genes are TRBV18 and TRBJ1-2, with a weak D call TRBD1 (5 bases). V lost 8 bases, J lost 4 bases, and 17 bases lay in between. Germline V gene sequence: CDR1 KGHSH, CDR2 LQKENI. This CDR3 comprises 14 residues. The CDR3: CASSPGAERYGYTF. CDR3 nucleotide sequence: TGTGCCAGCAGTCCCGGGGCCGAACGCTATGGCTACACCTTC.

This clonotype came up many times. The J gene is TRBJ2-4, the V gene TRBV24-1; D is unclear. CDR1 and CDR2 (germline): KGHDR, SFDVKD. The V gene lost 1 base and the J gene lost 7 bases, with 4 bases spanning the gap. The CDR3 is 12 residues long. The CDR3 DNA reads as TGTGCCACCAGTGATTTTTGGAACATTCAGTACTTC. Protein: CATSDFWNIQYF.

This clonotype was seen ten or more times. The chain combines TRBV6-1 with TRBJ2-3, with D hard to call. The CDR3 is made up of 13 amino acids. V lost 7 bases, J lost 3 bases, and 11 bases lay in between. Germline V gene lookup returns CDR1 MNHNS and CDR2 SASEGT. CDR3 in DNA: TGTGCCAGCACCCACGACGGGACAGATACGCAGTATTTT. Encoded protein: CASTHDGTDTQYF.

There are many counts of this clonotype. The chain uses TRBV7-2 and TRBJ1-3; a weak D match, TRBD1 (6 bases). Trimming cost V 5 bases and J 3 bases, with 11 bases left between them. The CDR3 consists of 14 residues. Germline-derived CDR1 and CDR2 are SGHTA and FQGNSA. CDR3 in DNA: TGTGCCAGCAGCATACAGGGCTTTGGAAACACCATATATTTT. Its translation: CASSIQGFGNTIYF.

This clonotype occurred many times. V and J are TRBV6-6 and TRBJ2-7, with 14 bases lining up with TRBD2. V gave up 2 bases and J gave up 5 bases; unmatched junction bases: 5. Germline CDR1 and CDR2: MNHNY and SVGAGI (reference sequence). This CDR3 contains 16 residues. CDR3 region: CASSYKGTSGGHEQYF. Written as DNA, the CDR3 is TGTGCCAGCAGTTACAAAGGGACTAGCGGGGGTCACGAGCAGTACTTC.

The chain combines TRBV18 with TRBJ2-7; 9 bases fit TRBD1. This CDR3 spans 15 amino acids. Germline lookup yields CDR1 KGHSH and CDR2 LQKENI. The junction had 7 bases not matched to a gene; V was cut back by 3 bases and J by 4 bases. The DNA of the CDR3 is TGTGCCAGCTCACCTACAACAGGGGGCGAATACGAGCAGTACTTC. Its protein is CASSPTTGGEYEQYF.

This clonotype has only a few counts. This chain links TRBV5-6 with TRBJ2-7, with a weak D call TRBD1 (5 bases). Deletions cut 2 bases from V and 3 bases from J, with 15 bases between. The V gene's germline CDR1 is SGHDT and CDR2 YYEEEE. The CDR3 spans 15 residues. The CDR3 bases are TGTGCCAGCAGCTTTATTAACAGGATTTTCTACGAGCAGTACTTC. This encodes CASSFINRIFYEQYF. The entire variable domain, with the rest obtained from reference TRBV5-6 and TRBJ2-7, is as follows: DAGVTQSPTHLIKTRGQQVTLRCSPKSGHDTVSWYQQALGQGPQFIFQYYEEEERQRGNFPDRFSGHQFPNYSSELNVNALLLGDSALYLCASSFINRIFYEQYFGPGTRLTVT.